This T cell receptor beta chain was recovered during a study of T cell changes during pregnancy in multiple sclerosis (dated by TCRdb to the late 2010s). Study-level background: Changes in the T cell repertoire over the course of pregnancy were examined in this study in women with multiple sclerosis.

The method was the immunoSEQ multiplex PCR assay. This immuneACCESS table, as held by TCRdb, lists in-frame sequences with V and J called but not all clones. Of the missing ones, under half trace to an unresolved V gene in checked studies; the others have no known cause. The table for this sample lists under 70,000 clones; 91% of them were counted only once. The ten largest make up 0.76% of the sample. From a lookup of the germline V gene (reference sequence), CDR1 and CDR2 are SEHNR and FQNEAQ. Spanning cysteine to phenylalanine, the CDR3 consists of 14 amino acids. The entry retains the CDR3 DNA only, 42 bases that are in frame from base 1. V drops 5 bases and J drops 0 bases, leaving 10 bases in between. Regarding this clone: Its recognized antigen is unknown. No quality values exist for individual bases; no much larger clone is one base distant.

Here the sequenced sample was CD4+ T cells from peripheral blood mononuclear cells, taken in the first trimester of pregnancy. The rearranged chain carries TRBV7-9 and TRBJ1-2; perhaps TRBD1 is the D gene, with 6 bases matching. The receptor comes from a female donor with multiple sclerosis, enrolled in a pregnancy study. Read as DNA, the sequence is TGTGCCAGCAGCGCGACAGGCGCTAACTATGGCTACACCTTC. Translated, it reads CASSATGANYGYTF. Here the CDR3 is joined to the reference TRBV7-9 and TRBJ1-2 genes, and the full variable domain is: DTGVSQNPRHKITKRGQNVTFRCDPISEHNRLYWYRQTLGQGPEFLTYFQNEAQLEKSRLLSDRFSAERPKGSFSTLEIQRTEQGDSAMYLCASSATGANYGYTFGSGTRLTVV.